The 25 T cell receptor beta chains below all came from one sample that was sequenced in a study of blood T cell repertoires in COVID-19. Sequencing was performed with immunoSEQ multiplex PCR; in TCRdb, only in-frame clones are kept and a portion is missing. This sample has approximately 170,000 clones, with 80% to 90% found just once. Material for sequencing was peripheral blood. The receptors come from a man between 18 and 29 years old who had recovered from COVID-19.

Remarks on this clone: An end of the junction differs from the germline gene, which may be a read error. V and J are TRBV24-1 and TRBJ2-1; D may be TRBD1 (5 bases). Germline V CDR1 and CDR2: KGHDR, SFDVKD. The CDR3 length is 12 residues. Here the CDR3 reads CATSDLLGRVIF. In DNA, the CDR3 is TGTGCCACCAGTGATTTGCTGGGCAGGGTCATCTTC.

The chain combines TRBV6-6 with TRBJ1-1; 11 bases are a match to TRBD1. Losses at the gene ends were 6 bases for V and 10 bases for J; bases not matched to a gene: 4. In germline, CDR1 is MNHNY, CDR2 SVGAGI (reference sequence). The CDR3 is 12 residues long. The CDR3 sequence: CASRSGQGGAFF. The CDR3 DNA reads TGTGCCAGCAGATCGGGACAGGGGGGAGCTTTCTTT.

The chain links TRBV29-1 to TRBJ2-3, with 7 nucleotides matching TRBD1. CDR3 length: 13 amino acids. Germline trimming cut 5 bases from V and 0 bases from J; bases unmatched to any gene: 2. Germline V gives CDR1 SQVTM, CDR2 ANQGSEA. The CDR3 reads CSVSTGSTDTQYF. The CDR3 nucleotides read TGCAGCGTTTCGACAGGGAGCACAGATACGCAGTATTTT.

The V call is TRBV15, the J call TRBJ1-2; 8 nucleotides agree with TRBD1. Germline V gene lookup returns CDR1 LNHNV and CDR2 YYDKDF (reference sequence). Unmatched junction bases numbered 4, after V lost 3 bases and J lost 7 bases. The CDR3 spans 13 residues. CDR3 bases: TGTGCCACCAGCAGGACAGGGGTCCCTGGCTACACCTTC. Its protein is CATSRTGVPGYTF.

There are a few counts of this clone. J is TRBJ2-1 and V is TRBV11-3, with TRBD1 identical over 8 bases. Germline assignment: CDR1 SGHNT and CDR2 YENEEA. J gave up 9 bases and V 3 bases, and 10 bases lay outside the gene matches. This CDR3 contains 15 residues. The CDR3 reads CASSFTGTGRSEQFF. CDR3 nucleotide sequence: TGTGCCAGCAGCTTTACAGGGACAGGTCGTAGTGAGCAGTTCTTC.

This clone was recorded a few times. V gene TRBV5-6 combines with J gene TRBJ2-1; D might be TRBD2 (5 bases). This CDR3 spans 13 amino acids. V shed 2 bases and J shed 9 bases, with 12 bases lying between them. Germline values: CDR1 SGHDT, CDR2 YYEEEE. The CDR3 protein is CASSFMLAFEQFF. Here the CDR3 DNA reads TGTGCCAGCAGCTTCATGTTAGCGTTTGAGCAGTTCTTC.

The genes are TRBV7-9 and TRBJ1-6; possibly TRBD1 for D (5 bases). Germline-derived CDR1 and CDR2 are SEHNR and FQNEAQ (reference sequence). The V end lost 5 bases, the J end lost 5 bases, and 13 bases lay between the germline ends. The CDR3 consists of 15 residues. CDR3 sequence reads: CASSHGRGNNSPLHF. The CDR3 DNA reads as TGTGCCAGCAGCCACGGAAGGGGAAATAATTCACCCCTCCACTTT.

This clone occurred once. This sequence joins TRBV7-9 and TRBJ1-2, with 11 nucleotides matching TRBD1. With V trimmed by 6 bases and J by 6 bases, 6 bases remained unmatched. The length of the CDR3 is 14 residues. Germline V lookup: CDR1 SEHNR, CDR2 FQNEAQ (reference sequence). The CDR3 protein is CASRGQGVFHGYTF. CDR3 DNA sequence: TGTGCCAGCAGGGGACAGGGGGTTTTTCATGGCTACACCTTC.

The chain links TRBV18 to TRBJ2-5; TRBD2 is a possible D gene (5 bases). V lost 0 bases to trimming and J lost 5 bases, with 7 bases between them. CDR1 and CDR2 from the germline V gene are KGHSH and LQKENI. The CDR3 length is 13 residues. The CDR3 reads CASSPPSGETQYF. CDR3 nucleotides: TGTGCCAGCTCACCACCCTCGGGGGAGACCCAGTACTTC. The full variable domain, rest sourced from reference TRBV18 and TRBJ2-5, is NAGVMQNPRHLVRRRGQEARLRCSPMKGHSHVYWYRQLPEEGLKFMVYLQKENIIDESGMPKERFSAEFPKEGPSILRIQQVVRGDSAAYFCASSPPSGETQYFGPGTRLLVL.

The V call is TRBV7-2, the J call TRBJ2-7; D is possibly TRBD1 (6 bases). This CDR3 region has 14 residues. Per germline, CDR1 SGHTA and CDR2 FQGNSA. The V and J ends lost 7 bases and 2 bases respectively, with 15 bases between them. CDR3: CASTPTGTTYEQYF. CDR3 nucleotides: TGTGCCAGCACCCCTACTGGGACAACCTACGAGCAGTACTTC.

This chain joins TRBV30 and TRBJ2-2, with a tentative D call TRBD2 (5 bases). The CDR3 covers 14 residues. Germline V gene data show CDR1 as GTSNPN and CDR2 as SVGIG (reference sequence). V lost 4 bases to trimming and J lost 2 bases, with 11 bases between them. The CDR3 protein is CAWKRETNTGELFF. Here the CDR3 DNA reads TGTGCCTGGAAGAGGGAGACCAACACCGGGGAGCTGTTTTTT.

The CDR3 region has the DNA TGTGCCAGCTCACCACAACAGGGGGGTTGGAACACTGAAGCTTTCTTT. The encoded protein is CASSPQQGGWNTEAFF. The chain links TRBV18 to TRBJ1-1; TRBD1 matches 8 bases. Unmatched junction bases numbered 5, after V lost 1 base and J lost 1 base. Per germline, CDR1 KGHSH and CDR2 LQKENI. CDR3 size: 16 residues.

This chain links TRBV6-5 with TRBJ2-7; TRBD1 aligns across 8 bases. Trimming took 8 bases from V and 2 from J; bases not matched to a gene: 11. Germline V gives CDR1 MNHEY, CDR2 SVGAGI. This CDR3 comprises 15 residues. CDR3 in DNA: TGTGCCAGCCATCTCCAGGGGGCGTCAACCTACGAGCAGTACTTC. It encodes CASHLQGASTYEQYF.

The chain employs TRBV30 and TRBJ1-2, with 7 bases that match TRBD1. The germline gives CDR1 GTSNPN, CDR2 SVGIG (reference sequence). The CDR3 sequence is 14 residues long. With 3 bases clipped from V and 2 bases from J, the junction kept 6 bases outside the gene matches. Here the CDR3 DNA reads TGTGCCTGGAGGAAAACAGGGGCAAACTATGGCTACACCTTC. It specifies CAWRKTGANYGYTF. Combining the CDR3 with reference TRBV30 and TRBJ1-2 gives the whole variable domain SQTIHQWPATLVQPVGSPLSLECTVEGTSNPNLYWYRQAAGRGLQLLFYSVGIGQISSEVPQNLSASRPQDRQFILSSKKLLLSDSGFYLCAWRKTGANYGYTFGSGTRLTVV.

The chain employs TRBV19 and TRBJ2-3, with D perhaps matching TRBD1 (5 bases). The CDR3 spans 12 residues. CDR1 is LNHDA and CDR2 is SQIVND in the germline V gene (reference sequence). V lost 7 bases to trimming and J lost 5 bases, with 10 bases between them. CDR3 loop: CASTQGLDTQYF. In DNA form, the CDR3 reads TGTGCCAGTACCCAGGGTCTAGATACGCAGTATTTT.

About this clone itself: Additional DNA sequences in this sample encode the identical CDR3. The rearrangement uses TRBV6-2 or TRBV6-3 and TRBJ2-7, with 7 bases lining up with TRBD1. V lost 0 bases, J lost 7 bases, and 0 bases stayed unmatched. This CDR3 comprises 12 residues. From germline, CDR1 is MNHEY and CDR2 SVGEGT. CDR3 nucleotides: TGTGCCAGCAGTTACTCCAGGGGGGAGCAGTACTTC. This gives the protein CASSYSRGEQYF.

The gene calls are TRBV28 and TRBJ1-2; D is unclear. The CDR3 has 13 amino acids. Trimming pared 6 bases from V and 2 bases from J, leaving 10 bases between. Germline V lookup: CDR1 MDHEN, CDR2 SYDVKM. CDR3 in DNA: TGTGCCAGCAGCACATCAACGAACTATGGCTACACCTTC. It is translated as CASSTSTNYGYTF.

V and J are TRBV18 and TRBJ1-2; D unresolved. The V end lost 4 bases, the J end lost 6 bases, and 15 bases lay between the germline ends. The CDR3 covers 14 residues. The germline gives CDR1 KGHSH, CDR2 LQKENI. CDR3: CASSRDRERHGYTF. CDR3 in DNA: TGTGCCAGCTCACGCGATAGGGAGAGGCATGGCTACACCTTC.

This clone was observed a single time. The rearrangement joins TRBV2 to TRBJ2-7, with D possibly matching TRBD2 (5 bases). Germline V gene sequence: CDR1 SNHLY, CDR2 FYNNEI. This CDR3 comprises 11 residues. Trimming removed 7 bases from V and 7 bases from J, with 11 bases in between. CDR3 nucleotides: TGTGCCAGCATGTCCGGGAATGAGCAGTACTTC. Residues: CASMSGNEQYF.

The genes are TRBV7-2 and TRBJ2-1; 11 bases line up with TRBD1. Unmatched junction bases numbered 9, after V lost 2 bases and J lost 6 bases. The CDR3 has 17 residues. Looked up from germline, CDR1 is SGHTA and CDR2 is FQGNSA. In DNA form, the CDR3 reads TGTGCCAGCAGCTTAAGACCGGGACAGGGGGTCAGCAATGAGCAGTTCTTC. It translates to CASSLRPGQGVSNEQFF.

This chain uses TRBV10-1 with TRBJ2-3; TRBD2 matches 8 bases. Germline lookup yields CDR1 WNHNN and CDR2 SYGVQD (reference sequence). This CDR3 has 18 residues. V shed 0 bases and J 5 bases; nucleotides not matched to a gene: 13. The CDR3 DNA is TGCGCCAGCAGTGAGTCGAGGTGGACGGGAGGGCCTGAAGATACGCAGTATTTT. This translates into CASSESRWTGGPEDTQYF.

This clone was seen just once. V is TRBV23-1 and J is TRBJ1-4; 8 bases map to TRBD1. TRBV23-1 is an ORF, and what it does is uncertain. This CDR3 comprises 16 residues. V lost 7 bases, J lost 6 bases, and 13 bases stayed unmatched. Written as DNA, the CDR3 is TGCGCCAGCAATCTCACCCAGGGGGCGCGGGATGAAAAACTGTTTTTT. It codes for CASNLTQGARDEKLFF.

The CDR3 DNA sequence: TGTGCCAGCAGTTACTCGGCCAGCGGGGGCACAGATACGCAGTATTTT. It yields the protein CASSYSASGGTDTQYF. The J gene is TRBJ2-3, the V gene TRBV6-5; the match to TRBD2 covers 7 bases. Unmatched junction bases numbered 4, after V lost 0 bases and J lost 1 base. Germline V gene lookup returns CDR1 MNHEY and CDR2 SVGAGI. The CDR3 contains 16 residues.

V usage is TRBV28 and J usage is TRBJ1-5; TRBD1 matches at 7 bases. V lost 3 bases to trimming and J lost 4 bases; unmatched junction nucleotides: 3. This CDR3 is 14 amino acids long. From germline, CDR1 is MDHEN and CDR2 SYDVKM. The CDR3 DNA reads TGTGCCAGCAGTTTCCAGGGGGAGAATCAGCCCCAGCATTTT. This sequence encodes CASSFQGENQPQHF.

The CDR3 region has the DNA TGTGCCATCAGGGACAGGAGGGATGAGCAGTTCTTC. This encodes CAIRDRRDEQFF. V gene TRBV10-3 combines with J gene TRBJ2-1; D may be TRBD1 (7 bases). Looked up from germline, CDR1 is ENHRY and CDR2 is SYGVKD. V was clipped by 6 bases and J by 8 bases, with 11 bases between them. This CDR3 contains 12 residues.